This T cell receptor beta chain was observed in a study of blood T cells in healthy people across ages. Then a second PCR, running roughly 7 to 11 cycles, was carried out with a sample-barcoded 5' primer and a J-beta primer mix. TCRdb re-called the 5' RACE reads through MiXCR, storing one row per CDR3 protein. The sample comprises fewer than 1,200,000 distinct CDR3 sequences, approximately 26% of which are singletons, and approximately 0.79% rests with the top ten. Study findings and constraints: Aged donors had fewer naive CD4+ cells and lower diversity than long-lived donors.

The germline CDR1 and CDR2 sequences are PRHDT and FYEKMQ (reference sequence). Trimming at V came to 5 bases and at J to 12 bases, leaving 4 bases not matched to a gene. The CDR3 consists of 12 residues. With regard to this clonotype: Its antigen is undetermined.

This sample also appeared in a second study, on T cells of mothers and their children.

The sequence derives from a girl aged 2 to 10 in good health. What was sequenced was blood. V usage is TRBV13 and J usage is TRBJ1-6; 7 positions match TRBD1. The CDR3 region is CASSVTGVPLHF. Here the CDR3 DNA reads TGTGCCAGCAGCGTAACAGGGGTACCCCTCCACTTT.